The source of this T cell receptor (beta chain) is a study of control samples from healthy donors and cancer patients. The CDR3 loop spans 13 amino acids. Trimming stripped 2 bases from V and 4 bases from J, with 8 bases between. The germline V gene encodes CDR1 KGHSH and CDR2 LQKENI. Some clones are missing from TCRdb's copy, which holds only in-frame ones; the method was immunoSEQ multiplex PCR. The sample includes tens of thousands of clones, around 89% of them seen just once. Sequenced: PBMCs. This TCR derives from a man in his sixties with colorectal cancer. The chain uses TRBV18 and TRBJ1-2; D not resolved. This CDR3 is CASSPDQLYGYTF. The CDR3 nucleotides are TGTGCCAGCTCACCAGACCAGCTCTATGGCTACACCTTC.